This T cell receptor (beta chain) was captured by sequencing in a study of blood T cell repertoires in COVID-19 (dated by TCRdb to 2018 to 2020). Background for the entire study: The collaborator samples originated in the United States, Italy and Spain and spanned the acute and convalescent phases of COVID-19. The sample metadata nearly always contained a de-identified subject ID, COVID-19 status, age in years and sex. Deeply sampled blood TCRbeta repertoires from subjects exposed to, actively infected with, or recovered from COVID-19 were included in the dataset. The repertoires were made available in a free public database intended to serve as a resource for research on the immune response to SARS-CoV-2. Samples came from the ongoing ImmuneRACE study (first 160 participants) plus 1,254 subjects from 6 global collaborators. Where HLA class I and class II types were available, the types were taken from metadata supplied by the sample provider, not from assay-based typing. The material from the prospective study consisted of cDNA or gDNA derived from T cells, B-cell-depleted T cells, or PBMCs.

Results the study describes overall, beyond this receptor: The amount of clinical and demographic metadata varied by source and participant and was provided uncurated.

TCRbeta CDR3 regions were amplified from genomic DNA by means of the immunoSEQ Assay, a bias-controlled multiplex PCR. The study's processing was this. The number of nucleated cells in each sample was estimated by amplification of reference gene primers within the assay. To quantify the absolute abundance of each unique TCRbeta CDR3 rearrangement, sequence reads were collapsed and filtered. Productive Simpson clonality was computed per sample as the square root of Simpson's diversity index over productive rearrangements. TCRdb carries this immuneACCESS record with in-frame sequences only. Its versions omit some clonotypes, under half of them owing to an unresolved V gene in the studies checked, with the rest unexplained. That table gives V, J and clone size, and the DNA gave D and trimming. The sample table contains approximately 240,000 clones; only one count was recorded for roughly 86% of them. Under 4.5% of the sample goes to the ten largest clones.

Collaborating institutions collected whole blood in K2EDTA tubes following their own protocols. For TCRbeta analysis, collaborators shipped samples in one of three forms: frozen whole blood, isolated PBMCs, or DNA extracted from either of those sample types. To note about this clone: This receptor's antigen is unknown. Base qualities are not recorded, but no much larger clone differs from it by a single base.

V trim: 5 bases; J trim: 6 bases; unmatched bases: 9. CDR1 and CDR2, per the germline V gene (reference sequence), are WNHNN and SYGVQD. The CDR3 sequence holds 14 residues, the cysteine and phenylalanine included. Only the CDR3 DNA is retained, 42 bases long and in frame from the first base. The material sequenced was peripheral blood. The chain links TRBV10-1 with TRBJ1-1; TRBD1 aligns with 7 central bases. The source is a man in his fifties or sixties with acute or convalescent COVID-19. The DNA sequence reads TGCGCCAGCAGTCCCTCAGGGGGAAGGGCTGAAGCTTTCTTT. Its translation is CASSPSGGRAEAFF.